This is a list of T cell receptor beta chains from one sample in a study of T-cell reconstitution after alpha-beta-depleted transplantation in children. TCRdb reprocessed the PCR reads with MiXCR, giving one entry per CDR3 protein. This table holds about 200,000 distinct CDR3 sequences, about 15% found once. The material sequenced was PBMCs, mostly from graft donor cells, taken 360 days after TCRalphabeta/CD19-depleted stem cell transplant. These receptors came from a male patient between 2 and 10 years old who had a stem cell transplant for acute lymphoblastic leukemia, so the T cells may come from the graft donor. Both conserved end residues are part of each CDR3. Fields, in order: V gene, clone size, D gene, J gene, CDR3 DNA, CDR3 protein. D genes are given only for firm matches. Only some rows state a clone size, as once, few, many or a class for expanded clones.

v_call: TRBV29-1
clone_size: -
d_call: -
j_call: TRBJ2-5
cdr3_nt: TGCAGCGTAGCGAAAGTAGAAACCCAGTACTTC
cdr3_aa: CSVAKVETQYF

v_call: TRBV27
clone_size: -
d_call: TRBD2
j_call: TRBJ2-7
cdr3_nt: TGTGCCAGCTGGAGGACTAGCGGCTTACTGGAGCAGTACTTC
cdr3_aa: CASWRTSGLLEQYF

v_call: TRBV5-1
clone_size: -
d_call: TRBD1
j_call: TRBJ2-1
cdr3_nt: TGCGCCAGCAGCTCGACGGGACAGGAGAATGAGCAGTTCTTC
cdr3_aa: CASSSTGQENEQFF

v_call: TRBV12-3/TRBV12-4
clone_size: many
d_call: -
j_call: TRBJ1-1
cdr3_nt: TGTGCCAGCAGCCTTCGGGGTAACACTGAAGCTTTCTTT
cdr3_aa: CASSLRGNTEAFF

v_call: TRBV20-1
clone_size: few
d_call: -
j_call: TRBJ2-5
cdr3_nt: TGCAGTGCTAGAGATCCCGGGCTCGGGACCCAGTACTTC
cdr3_aa: CSARDPGLGTQYF

v_call: TRBV28
clone_size: -
d_call: TRBD2
j_call: TRBJ2-7
cdr3_nt: TGTGCCAGCAAATGGGGGGGAGGGGAGCAGTACTTC
cdr3_aa: CASKWGGGEQYF

v_call: TRBV4-3
clone_size: many
d_call: -
j_call: TRBJ1-1
cdr3_nt: TGCGCCAGCAGCCAAGATAGGCAGGGGAGGACTGAAGCTTTCTTT
cdr3_aa: CASSQDRQGRTEAFF

v_call: TRBV6-6
clone_size: once
d_call: -
j_call: TRBJ1-1
cdr3_nt: TGTGCCAGCACCGAGGGCTTGAACACTGAAGCTTTCTTT
cdr3_aa: CASTEGLNTEAFF

v_call: TRBV19
clone_size: few
d_call: TRBD1
j_call: TRBJ2-7
cdr3_nt: TGTGCCAGTAGCCCGGCGACAGGGGGGCTCTACGAGCAGTACTTC
cdr3_aa: CASSPATGGLYEQYF

v_call: TRBV28
clone_size: -
d_call: -
j_call: TRBJ2-7
cdr3_nt: TGTGCCAGCAGTCGACAATTAATCACCTACGAGCAGTACTTC
cdr3_aa: CASSRQLITYEQYF

v_call: TRBV18
clone_size: few
d_call: TRBD1
j_call: TRBJ1-1
cdr3_nt: TGTGCCAGCTCATATGGGGACAGGGAGAACACTGAAGCTTTCTTT
cdr3_aa: CASSYGDRENTEAFF

v_call: TRBV6-2/TRBV6-3
clone_size: -
d_call: -
j_call: TRBJ2-2
cdr3_nt: TGTGCCAGCAGTTACTTGTCTGGACTTGGGGAGCTGTTTTTT
cdr3_aa: CASSYLSGLGELFF

v_call: TRBV20-1
clone_size: few
d_call: -
j_call: TRBJ2-3
cdr3_nt: TGCAGTGCTAGCCTGACAGGGGACTACACAGATACGCAGTATTTT
cdr3_aa: CSASLTGDYTDTQYF

v_call: TRBV18
clone_size: -
d_call: TRBD1
j_call: TRBJ2-7
cdr3_nt: TGTGCCAGCTCATCCCAGGACAGGGTTTCGTCTTACGAGCAGTACTTC
cdr3_aa: CASSSQDRVSSYEQYF

v_call: TRBV27
clone_size: few
d_call: -
j_call: TRBJ2-7
cdr3_nt: TGTGCCAGCAGTTTTGGGTCCATTGGATACGAGCAGTACTTC
cdr3_aa: CASSFGSIGYEQYF

v_call: TRBV12-3/TRBV12-4
clone_size: many
d_call: -
j_call: TRBJ2-3
cdr3_nt: TGTGCCAGCAGTTTCGCCGGACCGGTCGGTGGAGATACGCAGTATTTT
cdr3_aa: CASSFAGPVGGDTQYF

v_call: TRBV5-1
clone_size: -
d_call: TRBD2
j_call: TRBJ2-3
cdr3_nt: TGCGCCAGCAGCCGCGGGGGGCTTACAGATACGCAGTATTTT
cdr3_aa: CASSRGGLTDTQYF

v_call: TRBV12-3/TRBV12-4
clone_size: few
d_call: -
j_call: TRBJ2-7
cdr3_nt: TGTGCCAGCAGTCCCCGGGACGGGCACTACGAGCAGTACTTC
cdr3_aa: CASSPRDGHYEQYF

v_call: TRBV18
clone_size: -
d_call: TRBD1
j_call: TRBJ2-5
cdr3_nt: TGTGCCAGCTCACGAACCGGGACAGGACTACAAGAGACCCAGTACTTC
cdr3_aa: CASSRTGTGLQETQYF

v_call: TRBV28
clone_size: many
d_call: -
j_call: TRBJ2-4
cdr3_nt: TGTGCCAGCAGTTTATTACCCCTAGCCAAAAACATTCAGTACTTC
cdr3_aa: CASSLLPLAKNIQYF

v_call: TRBV5-6
clone_size: -
d_call: -
j_call: TRBJ2-7
cdr3_nt: TGTGCCAGCAGCTTGGCCTTGATAGCGGCGGACTACGAGCAGTACTTC
cdr3_aa: CASSLALIAADYEQYF

v_call: TRBV11-2
clone_size: many
d_call: -
j_call: TRBJ2-6
cdr3_nt: TGTGCCAGCAGCGCAAAAACCGGGAGAAACTCTGGGGCCAACGTCCTGACTTTC
cdr3_aa: CASSAKTGRNSGANVLTF

v_call: TRBV12-3/TRBV12-4
clone_size: -
d_call: TRBD1
j_call: TRBJ1-1
cdr3_nt: TGTGCCAGCAGTTCGGGACAGGGGAATGAAGCTTTCTTT
cdr3_aa: CASSSGQGNEAFF

v_call: TRBV5-1
clone_size: -
d_call: TRBD2
j_call: TRBJ2-1
cdr3_nt: TGCGCCAGCACCCCCGAACCGGGACTAGTTATCAATGAGCAGTTCTTC
cdr3_aa: CASTPEPGLVINEQFF

v_call: TRBV2
clone_size: many
d_call: -
j_call: TRBJ2-5
cdr3_nt: TGTGCCAGTCTAGAGGGGGAGACCCAGTACTTC
cdr3_aa: CASLEGETQYF

v_call: TRBV10-3
clone_size: few
d_call: -
j_call: TRBJ2-3
cdr3_nt: TGTGCCATCAGTGAGAGGGACAGCACAGATACGCAGTATTTT
cdr3_aa: CAISERDSTDTQYF

v_call: TRBV18
clone_size: few
d_call: -
j_call: TRBJ2-5
cdr3_nt: TGTGCCAGCTCACACCCGTCCGACTCGATGGGGCAAGAGACCCAGTACTTC
cdr3_aa: CASSHPSDSMGQETQYF

v_call: TRBV18
clone_size: -
d_call: TRBD1
j_call: TRBJ2-7
cdr3_nt: TGTGCCAGCTCACCGCGGACAGGGGTGTACGAGCAGTACTTC
cdr3_aa: CASSPRTGVYEQYF

v_call: TRBV11-2
clone_size: -
d_call: TRBD1
j_call: TRBJ2-7
cdr3_nt: TGTGCCAGCAGCCTCTCCCCCGGGGACAGGGGGCGCGAGCAGTACTTC
cdr3_aa: CASSLSPGDRGREQYF

v_call: TRBV7-2
clone_size: -
d_call: -
j_call: TRBJ2-7
cdr3_nt: TGTGCCAGCAGCTTAGGGCCTGATTTGGGGGGGCTCGGCTACGAGCAGTACTTC
cdr3_aa: CASSLGPDLGGLGYEQYF

v_call: TRBV7-2
clone_size: -
d_call: -
j_call: TRBJ1-5
cdr3_nt: TGTGCCAGCAGCTTAGAATGGAATCAGCCCCAGCATTTT
cdr3_aa: CASSLEWNQPQHF

v_call: TRBV7-6
clone_size: few
d_call: -
j_call: TRBJ1-1
cdr3_nt: TGTGCCAGCAGCTTAGATGGCGGGTTAGAAGCTTTCTTT
cdr3_aa: CASSLDGGLEAFF

v_call: TRBV28
clone_size: few
d_call: -
j_call: TRBJ1-3
cdr3_nt: TGTGCCAGCAGTTCTACCCCCTCTGGAAACACCATATATTTT
cdr3_aa: CASSSTPSGNTIYF

v_call: TRBV5-1
clone_size: -
d_call: -
j_call: TRBJ1-2
cdr3_nt: TGCGCCAGCAGCGCGACAGCTGAAGAGAGGGTAGGGAACTATGGCTACACCTTC
cdr3_aa: CASSATAEERVGNYGYTF

v_call: TRBV3-1
clone_size: few
d_call: TRBD2
j_call: TRBJ2-7
cdr3_nt: TGTGCCAGCAGCCAAGGGAGCGGGAACATCTACGAGCAGTACTTC
cdr3_aa: CASSQGSGNIYEQYF

v_call: TRBV7-2
clone_size: few
d_call: -
j_call: TRBJ2-2
cdr3_nt: TGTGCCAGCAGCTTTGTCAGGGCGGACACCGGGGAGCTGTTTTTT
cdr3_aa: CASSFVRADTGELFF

v_call: TRBV12-3/TRBV12-4
clone_size: many
d_call: -
j_call: TRBJ1-1
cdr3_nt: TGTGCCAGCAGTTTGGGAAGACCTGAAGCTTTCTTT
cdr3_aa: CASSLGRPEAFF

v_call: TRBV6-2/TRBV6-3
clone_size: few
d_call: -
j_call: TRBJ2-2
cdr3_nt: TGTGCCAGCAGTTACAGTCTCAGACTCCTAGGCTATATGAACACCGGGGAGCTGTTTTTT
cdr3_aa: CASSYSLRLLGYMNTGELFF

v_call: TRBV7-2
clone_size: few
d_call: TRBD1
j_call: TRBJ2-3
cdr3_nt: TGTGCCAGCAGCTTAGGACAGGGCCGCACAGATACGCAGTATTTT
cdr3_aa: CASSLGQGRTDTQYF

v_call: TRBV6-2/TRBV6-3
clone_size: few
d_call: -
j_call: TRBJ2-3
cdr3_nt: TGTGCCAGCAGTTACTCCGGGTCCCGTGAGTATTTT
cdr3_aa: CASSYSGSREYF

v_call: TRBV6-2/TRBV6-3
clone_size: few
d_call: TRBD2
j_call: TRBJ2-6
cdr3_nt: TGTGCCAGCAGTTCTCCCCCCAGGGCCGGGGGGACCCTCGGGGCCAACGTCCTGACTTTC
cdr3_aa: CASSSPPRAGGTLGANVLTF

v_call: TRBV10-3
clone_size: few
d_call: TRBD1
j_call: TRBJ2-7
cdr3_nt: TGTGCCATCCCCAAAAGAGGGACAGGGGGCGACGAGCAGTACTTC
cdr3_aa: CAIPKRGTGGDEQYF